The T cell receptor (beta chain) under discussion was sequenced for a study of a mutant IDH1 vaccine in newly diagnosed glioma. Turning to the study itself: Treated patients comprised 62.5% males and approximately 40% females, mean age around 40 years. Former treatment meant radiotherapy, temozolomide, or both; the majority had gotten both.

Whole-study findings and limits: Vaccine-induced responses were seen in approximately 93% of patients, spanning several MHC alleles.

As concerns this clone: No antigen is known for it.

This CDR3 has 15 residues. Deletions cut 4 bases from V and 2 bases from J, with 15 bases between. The germline CDR1 and CDR2 sequences are MNHNS and SASEGT. Generated by immunoSEQ multiplex PCR, the TCRdb table keeps only in-frame clones and is missing some. There are fewer than 30,000 clones in the sample; less than 90% occur only once, and 7.5% to 9.5% lies in the top ten. The time point denotes: week 23, last vaccination. Doses consisted of 300 ug of mutant IDH1 20-mer peptide each, paired with topical imiquimod. The astrocytomas were IDH1-mutant, ATRX-negative, and WHO grade 3 or 4. The sequenced sample was PBMCs, obtained from a glioma patient whose treatment included an IDH1 peptide vaccine. The TCR sequence derives from a young woman with glioma. The V gene is TRBV6-1, the J gene TRBJ2-7; unclear D gene. The CDR3 sequence: CASSGAAPLPYEQYF. The CDR3 DNA follows: TGTGCCAGCAGTGGGGCGGCCCCTCTACCCTACGAGCAGTACTTC.